These 8 T cell receptor beta chains share one sample of origin, sequenced in a study of shared clonotypes between healthy human individuals. The protocol was immunoSEQ multiplex PCR, while the TCRdb copy is restricted to in-frame clones and leaves out a portion. The repertoire holds about 680,000 clones, about 91% seen once, with nearly 25% in the top ten. Positively selected for CCR7, the CD45RO-negative cells used as naive CD8 cells excluded terminally differentiated effector memory CD45RA+ cells. The sequencing input was naive CD8+ T cells sorted from blood. These receptors all stem from a man aged 30-40 years in good health.

The chain carries TRBV4-2 and TRBJ2-5; 10 nucleotides line up with TRBD2. The J call may be wrong; the DNA end is better matched by TRBJ2-7. This CDR3 has 18 amino acids. Germline V gene data show CDR1 as LGHNA and CDR2 as YNFKEQ. This CDR3 reads CASSQDKIEREGLYEQYF. CDR3 nucleotides: TGTGCCAGCAGCCAAGATAAGATTGAGCGGGAGGGCCTCTACGAGCAGTACTTC.

This clone came up once. This chain connects TRBV28 to TRBJ1-2; D remains ambiguous. The CDR3 spans 15 residues. V lost 5 bases and J lost 2, with 15 bases in between. Germline V gene lookup returns CDR1 MDHEN and CDR2 SYDVKM. CDR3 region: CASSPIRLRNYGYTF. In DNA, the CDR3 is TGTGCCAGCAGTCCGATCCGTCTCCGAAACTATGGCTACACCTTC.

The DNA for the CDR3 is TGTGCCAGCAGCTTTCAACTAGCGGGAGGCCTCGACTCCTACGAGCAGTACTTC. Residues: CASSFQLAGGLDSYEQYF. The chain is built from TRBV11-2 and TRBJ2-7; 12 bases line up with TRBD2. The CDR3 is 18 residues long. The ends lost 3 bases at V and 0 bases at J; junction bases unmatched: 9. The germline gives CDR1 SGHAT, CDR2 FQNNGV.

The CDR3 DNA reads as TGCGCCAGCAGCCAAGTACTAGCGGGAGGGCCACGGGAGACCCAGTACTTC. Its translation: CASSQVLAGGPRETQYF. The gene calls are TRBV4-1 and TRBJ2-5; 13 bases are a match to TRBD2. Germline lookup yields CDR1 MGHRA and CDR2 YSYEKL. Unmatched junction bases numbered 7, after V lost 1 base and J lost 5 bases. The CDR3 is 17 residues long.

The table lists this clone with a count of one. The CDR3 loop reads CASSPHRGDTQYF. CDR3 nucleotides: TGTGCCAGCAGTCCCCACAGGGGGGATACGCAGTATTTT. This sequence joins TRBV27 and TRBJ2-3, with 8 bases fitting TRBD1. Germline trimming cut 5 bases from V and 6 bases from J; bases unmatched to any gene: 4. The CDR3 loop spans 13 amino acids. Germline V gene sequence: CDR1 MNHEY, CDR2 SMNVEV (reference sequence).

V is TRBV19 and J is TRBJ2-1; either TRBD1 or TRBD2 may supply D (6 bases each). The CDR3 sequence is 18 residues long. Trimming left V 3 bases short and J 0 bases short, with 18 bases between. Germline V CDR1 and CDR2: LNHDA, SQIVND (reference sequence). CDR3 bases: TGTGCCAGTAGTATGGGGGGCGGTACAGGGAGCTCCTACAATGAGCAGTTCTTC. Amino acid sequence: CASSMGGGTGSSYNEQFF.

The rearrangement links TRBV6-1 to TRBJ2-5; D is ambiguous. V lost 1 base and J lost 4, with 10 bases in between. Germline values: CDR1 MNHNS, CDR2 SASEGT. This CDR3 region has 14 residues. The CDR3 nucleotides are TGTGCCAGCAGTGAAGTATTGGTGGGAGAGACCCAGTACTTC. Its protein product is CASSEVLVGETQYF.

The rearrangement joins TRBV28 to TRBJ2-1; possibly TRBD2 for D (6 bases). From germline, CDR1 is MDHEN and CDR2 SYDVKM. Trimming cost V 7 bases and J 3 bases, with 19 bases left between them. This CDR3 is 16 amino acids long. CDR3 bases: TGTGCCAGCAAAGTCGGATGGCGGGATCTCTACAATGAGCAGTTCTTC. This gives the protein CASKVGWRDLYNEQFF.